The clone carrying this T cell receptor beta chain was observed at least ten times. The sample belongs to a study of T cells after yellow fever vaccination. A 5'RACE template-switching step, the method used to make TCR cDNA, added a universal primer site and UMIs. Each CDR3 protein is one row after TCRdb ran MiXCR on the 5' RACE reads. Here the sample spans tens of thousands of distinct CDR3 sequences, 4.5% being singletons. Overall study findings and caveats: Among primary-vaccination clones, most reappeared after the booster, at about 95% for CD4 and roughly 90% for CD8. Peaking faster, on day 5 versus 15, the secondary response was nonetheless weaker.

The clonotype was recovered from a man aged 18 to 30 who received the YFV17D yellow fever vaccine. Sequences were derived from PBMCs, either bulk or a sorted T-cell subset (CD4+, CD8+, memory, or dextramer-sorted; not recorded which), sampled on the day of the yellow fever booster vaccination.

The CDR3 spells CASSLDRVGNIQYF. The DNA of the CDR3 is TGCGCCAGCAGCTTAGACAGGGTTGGAAACATTCAGTACTTC. V is TRBV5-1 and J is TRBJ2-4, with 7 positions matching TRBD1. The length of the CDR3 is 14 residues. Trimming at V came to 2 bases and at J to 6 bases, leaving 5 bases not matched to a gene. Per the germline V gene, CDR1 is SGHRS and CDR2 is YFSETQ.